These T cell receptor beta chains were read from a single sample in a study of shared clonotypes between healthy human individuals. The method was immunoSEQ multiplex PCR; TCRdb's version includes in-frame clones alone and lacks a portion of them. The sample consists of around 2.3 million clones, approximately 94% of them appearing once. Material for sequencing was naive CD4+ T cells sorted from blood. The receptor source for this set is a man younger than 35 in good health. Each CDR3 is given with its conserved first and last residue. The order of the fields is V gene, D gene, J gene, CDR3 length, clone size, CDR3 protein, CDR3 DNA. A D gene is named only where the DNA matches it firmly. Where a row states a size, it is once, few, many or the class of an expanded clone; other rows omit it.

V: TRBV19
D: NA
J: TRBJ1-5
length: 14
size: NA
CDR3: CASSISGINQPQHF
DNA: TGTGCCAGTAGTATCTCAGGGATCAATCAGCCCCAGCATTTT

V: TRBV19
D: TRBD1
J: TRBJ2-7
length: 15
size: once
CDR3: CASSTRQGGRDEQYF
DNA: TGTGCCAGTAGTACACGACAGGGTGGCCGGGACGAGCAGTACTTC

V: TRBV5-6
D: NA
J: TRBJ2-1
length: 15
size: NA
CDR3: CASSRETGRGNEQFF
DNA: TGTGCCAGCAGCCGAGAAACAGGTCGGGGCAATGAGCAGTTCTTC

V: TRBV9
D: TRBD2
J: TRBJ2-1
length: 17
size: NA
CDR3: CASSPLGTSGKTNEQFF
DNA: TGTGCCAGCAGCCCTCTTGGGACTAGCGGCAAAACCAATGAGCAGTTCTTC

V: TRBV6-1
D: NA
J: TRBJ2-5
length: 12
size: NA
CDR3: CASRGTQETQYF
DNA: TGTGCCAGCCGGGGGACGCAAGAGACCCAGTACTTC

V: TRBV7-8
D: NA
J: TRBJ1-2
length: 16
size: NA
CDR3: CASSPGASFEPYGYTF
DNA: TGTGCCAGCAGCCCAGGGGCAAGTTTTGAACCTTATGGCTACACCTTC

V: TRBV7-9
D: NA
J: TRBJ2-3
length: 13
size: NA
CDR3: CASRLIPSDTQYF
DNA: TGTGCCAGCAGGCTCATCCCGTCGGATACGCAGTATTTT

V: TRBV5-6
D: NA
J: TRBJ1-1
length: 15
size: once
CDR3: CASSSVRQGETEAFF
DNA: TGTGCCAGCAGCTCCGTTAGGCAGGGTGAGACTGAAGCTTTCTTT

V: TRBV10-3
D: TRBD1
J: TRBJ1-2
length: 19
size: NA
CDR3: CAISEFREQGPGRTYGYTF
DNA: TGTGCCATCAGTGAATTTCGGGAACAGGGGCCTGGGAGGACCTATGGCTACACCTTC

V: TRBV9
D: TRBD2
J: TRBJ2-1
length: 16
size: NA
CDR3: CASSIIAGRTYNEQFF
DNA: TGTGCCAGCAGCATTATAGCGGGGCGCACTTACAATGAGCAGTTCTTC

V: TRBV7-9
D: NA
J: TRBJ2-5
length: 14
size: NA
CDR3: CASSLTSTRETQYF
DNA: TGTGCCAGCAGCCTTACTAGTACCAGGGAGACCCAGTACTTC

V: TRBV4-3
D: TRBD2
J: TRBJ2-1
length: 17
size: NA
CDR3: CASSWGLAGVEYNEQFF
DNA: TGCGCCAGCAGTTGGGGACTAGCGGGAGTAGAGTACAATGAGCAGTTCTTC

V: TRBV28
D: TRBD1
J: TRBJ1-4
length: 16
size: NA
CDR3: CASGLQGSIANEKLFF
DNA: TGTGCCAGCGGTTTACAGGGGTCAATAGCTAATGAAAAACTGTTTTTT

V: TRBV4-1
D: NA
J: TRBJ1-4
length: 18
size: NA
CDR3: CASSPLWTPYATNEKLFF
DNA: TGCGCCAGCAGCCCCCTTTGGACCCCTTATGCAACTAATGAAAAACTGTTTTTT

V: TRBV6-6
D: NA
J: TRBJ1-5
length: 15
size: NA
CDR3: CASSYSSDSNQPQHF
DNA: TGTGCCAGCAGTTACTCTTCAGATAGCAATCAGCCCCAGCATTTT

V: TRBV5-1
D: TRBD1
J: TRBJ2-3
length: 15
size: NA
CDR3: CASSLGSGQRDTQYF
DNA: TGCGCCAGCAGCCTAGGATCGGGACAGAGAGATACGCAGTATTTT